The sequence of this TCR beta chain was determined in a study of blood T cell repertoires in COVID-19. Study as a whole: The samples span acute and convalescent COVID-19 from the United States, Italy and Spain. In each case, the material was cDNA or gDNA derived from T cells, B-cell-depleted T cells, or PBMCs.

Some clones are missing from TCRdb's copy, which holds only in-frame ones; the method was immunoSEQ multiplex PCR. The sample has roughly 350,000 clones; about 85% are singletons. The germline gives CDR1 SGHDT, CDR2 YYEEEE. Trimming removed 4 bases from V and 3 bases from J, with 10 bases in between. The CDR3 sequence is 14 residues long. This clonotype originated in a woman under 30 with acute or convalescent COVID-19. The specimen sequenced was peripheral blood. The genes are TRBV5-6 and TRBJ1-4; tentatively, D is TRBD1 (5 bases). The CDR3 here is CASSPGGSNEKLFF. CDR3 coding DNA: TGTGCCAGCAGCCCGGGGGGTTCTAATGAAAAACTGTTTTTT.